The entry below describes one TCR beta chain. The antigen remains unidentified. The source of the sample is a study of spatial heterogeneity in lung cancer. Study information: There were around 72 donors, all of them untreated patients with early-stage non-small cell lung cancer.

Notes on the study in general: Blood showed ubiquitous tumor TCRs more often at resection than at routine follow-up.

The time point is: blood at routine non-recurrence follow-up after resection. TCRs were sequenced from unsorted whole RNA of tumor, nontumor lung or PBMC. V lost 8 bases to trimming and J lost 2 bases, with 8 bases between them. CDR1 and CDR2 (germline): DFQATT, SNEGSKA (reference sequence). CDR3 length: 11 residues. Every TCR cDNA molecule bore a unique molecular identifier. TCRdb called the 5' RACE reads again in MiXCR, with one record for every CDR3 protein. The table includes tens of thousands of distinct CDR3 sequences, roughly a fifth detected once. This TCR came from a male donor with early-stage non-small cell lung cancer. The rearrangement links TRBV20-1 to TRBJ2-3; D is unclear. The input for sequencing was PBMCs, taken at follow-up. The CDR3, as DNA: TGCAGTCCCCTTACCACAGATACGCAGTATTTT. This sequence encodes CSPLTTDTQYF.